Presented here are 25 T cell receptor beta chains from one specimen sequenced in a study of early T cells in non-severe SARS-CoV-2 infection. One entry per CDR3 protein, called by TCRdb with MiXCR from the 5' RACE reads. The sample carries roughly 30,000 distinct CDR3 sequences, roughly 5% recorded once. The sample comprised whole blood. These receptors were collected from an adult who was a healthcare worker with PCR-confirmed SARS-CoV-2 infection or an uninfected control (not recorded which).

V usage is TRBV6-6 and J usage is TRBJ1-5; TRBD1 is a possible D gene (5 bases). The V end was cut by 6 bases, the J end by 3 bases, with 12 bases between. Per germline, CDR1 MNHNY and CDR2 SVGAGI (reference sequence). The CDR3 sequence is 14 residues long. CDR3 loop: CASSPPGDNQPQHF. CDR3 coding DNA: TGTGCCAGCAGCCCCCCGGGGGACAATCAGCCCCAGCATTTT.

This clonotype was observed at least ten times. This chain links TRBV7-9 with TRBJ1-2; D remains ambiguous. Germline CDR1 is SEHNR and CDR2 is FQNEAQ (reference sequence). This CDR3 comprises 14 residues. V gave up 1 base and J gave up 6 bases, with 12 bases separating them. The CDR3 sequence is CASSLEKGLNGYTF. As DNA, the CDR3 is TGTGCCAGCAGCTTAGAGAAAGGGTTAAATGGCTACACCTTC.

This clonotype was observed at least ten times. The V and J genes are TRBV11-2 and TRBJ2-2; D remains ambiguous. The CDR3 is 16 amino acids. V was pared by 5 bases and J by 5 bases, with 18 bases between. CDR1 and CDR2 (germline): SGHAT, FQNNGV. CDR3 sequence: CASSPGPTRGTGELFF. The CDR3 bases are TGTGCCAGCAGCCCCGGACCTACCCGAGGAACCGGGGAGCTGTTTTTT.

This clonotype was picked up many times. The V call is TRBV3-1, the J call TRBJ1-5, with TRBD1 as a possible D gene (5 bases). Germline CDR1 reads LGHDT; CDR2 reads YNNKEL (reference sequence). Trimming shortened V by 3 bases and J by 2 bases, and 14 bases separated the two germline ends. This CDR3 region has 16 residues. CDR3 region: CASSQTSGPGNQPQHF. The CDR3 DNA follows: TGTGCCAGCAGCCAGACCTCGGGACCAGGCAATCAGCCCCAGCATTTT.

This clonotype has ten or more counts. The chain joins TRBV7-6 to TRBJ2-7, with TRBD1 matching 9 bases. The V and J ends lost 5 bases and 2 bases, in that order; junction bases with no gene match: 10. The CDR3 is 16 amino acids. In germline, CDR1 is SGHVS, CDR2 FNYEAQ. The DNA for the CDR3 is TGTGCCAGCAGCCCTTTGTGGGGACAGGGCACCTACGAGCAGTACTTC. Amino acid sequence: CASSPLWGQGTYEQYF. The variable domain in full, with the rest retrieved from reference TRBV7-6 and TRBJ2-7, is GAGVSQSPRYKVTKRGQDVALRCDPISGHVSLYWYRQALGQGPEFLTYFNYEAQQDKSGLPNDRFSAERPEGSISTLTIQRTEQRDSAMYRCASSPLWGQGTYEQYFGPGTRLTVT.

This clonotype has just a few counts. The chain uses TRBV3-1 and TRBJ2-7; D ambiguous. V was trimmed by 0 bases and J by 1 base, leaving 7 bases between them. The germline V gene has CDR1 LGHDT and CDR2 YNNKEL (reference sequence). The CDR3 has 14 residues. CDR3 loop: CASSQEIKSYEQYF. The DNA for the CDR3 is TGTGCCAGCAGCCAAGAAATCAAATCCTACGAGCAGTACTTC.

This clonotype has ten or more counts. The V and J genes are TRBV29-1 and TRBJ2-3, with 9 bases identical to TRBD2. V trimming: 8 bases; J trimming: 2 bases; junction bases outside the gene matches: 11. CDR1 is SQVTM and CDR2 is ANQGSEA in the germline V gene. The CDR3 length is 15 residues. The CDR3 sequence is CSLVGGRGPTDTQYF. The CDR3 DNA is TGCAGCCTTGTGGGCGGGAGGGGCCCCACAGATACGCAGTATTTT.

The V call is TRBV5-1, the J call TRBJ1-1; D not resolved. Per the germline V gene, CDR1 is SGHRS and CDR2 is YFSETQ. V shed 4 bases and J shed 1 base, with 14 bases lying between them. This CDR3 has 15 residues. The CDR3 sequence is CASSPERRTNTEAFF. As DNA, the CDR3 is TGCGCCAGCAGCCCAGAAAGACGGACGAACACTGAAGCTTTCTTT.

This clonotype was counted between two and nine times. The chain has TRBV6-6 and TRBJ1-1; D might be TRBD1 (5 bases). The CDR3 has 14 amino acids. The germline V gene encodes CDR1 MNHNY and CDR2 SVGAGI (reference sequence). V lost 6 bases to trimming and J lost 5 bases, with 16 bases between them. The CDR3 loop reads CASSRTGLVTEAFF. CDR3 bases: TGTGCCAGCAGCCGGACGGGGCTGGTTACTGAAGCTTTCTTT.

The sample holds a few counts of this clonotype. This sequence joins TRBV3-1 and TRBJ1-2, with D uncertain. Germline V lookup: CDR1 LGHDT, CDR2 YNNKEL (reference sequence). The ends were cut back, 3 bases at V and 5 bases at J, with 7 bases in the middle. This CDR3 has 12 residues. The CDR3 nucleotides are TGTGCCAGCAGCCATGACAAGTATGGCTACACCTTC. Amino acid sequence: CASSHDKYGYTF.

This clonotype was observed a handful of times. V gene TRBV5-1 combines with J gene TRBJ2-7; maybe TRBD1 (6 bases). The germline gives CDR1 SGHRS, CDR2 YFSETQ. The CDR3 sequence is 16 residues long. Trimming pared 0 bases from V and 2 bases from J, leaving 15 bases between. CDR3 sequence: CASSLEAGTWAYEQYF. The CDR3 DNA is TGCGCCAGCAGCTTGGAGGCCGGGACATGGGCCTACGAGCAGTACTTC.

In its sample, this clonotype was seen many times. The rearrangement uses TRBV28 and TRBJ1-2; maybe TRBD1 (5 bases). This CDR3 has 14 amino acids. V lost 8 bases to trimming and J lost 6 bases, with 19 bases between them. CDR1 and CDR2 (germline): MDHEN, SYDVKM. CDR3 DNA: TGTGCCAGCGAAGGGGTTGGCCATCGAGATGGCTACACCTTC. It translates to CASEGVGHRDGYTF.

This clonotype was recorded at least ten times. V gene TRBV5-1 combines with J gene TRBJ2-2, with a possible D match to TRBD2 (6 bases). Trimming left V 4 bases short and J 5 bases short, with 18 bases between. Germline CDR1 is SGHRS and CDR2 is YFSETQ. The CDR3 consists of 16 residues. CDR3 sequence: CASSPEPIADTGELFF. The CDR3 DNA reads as TGCGCCAGCAGCCCAGAACCCATAGCGGATACCGGGGAGCTGTTTTTT.

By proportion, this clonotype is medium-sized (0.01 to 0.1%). CDR3 region: CSVSDRYEAFF. CDR3 DNA: TGCAGCGTTTCCGACAGATATGAAGCTTTCTTT. The J gene is TRBJ1-1, the V gene TRBV29-1; TRBD1 is a possible D gene (5 bases). CDR1 and CDR2 (germline): SQVTM, ANQGSEA. This CDR3 is built from 11 residues. V was trimmed by 5 bases and J by 7 bases, leaving 11 bases between them.

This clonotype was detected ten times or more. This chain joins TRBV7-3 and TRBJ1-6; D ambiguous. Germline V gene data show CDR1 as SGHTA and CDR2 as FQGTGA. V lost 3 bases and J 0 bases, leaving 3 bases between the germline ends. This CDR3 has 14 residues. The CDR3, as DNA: TGTGCCAGCAGCTTGAGCTCCTATAATTCACCCCTCCACTTT. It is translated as CASSLSSYNSPLHF.

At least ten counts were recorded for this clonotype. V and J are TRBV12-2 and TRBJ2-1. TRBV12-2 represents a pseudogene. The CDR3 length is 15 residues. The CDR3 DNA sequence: TGTGCAAGTCGCTTAACCGACGTTAGGGACAATGAGCAGTTCTTC. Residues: CASRLTDVRDNEQFF.

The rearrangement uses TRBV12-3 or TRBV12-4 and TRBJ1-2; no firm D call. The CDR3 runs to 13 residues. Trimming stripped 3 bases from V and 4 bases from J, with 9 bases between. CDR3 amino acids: CASSFYAGYGYTF. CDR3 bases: TGTGCCAGCAGTTTTTACGCAGGCTATGGCTACACCTTC.

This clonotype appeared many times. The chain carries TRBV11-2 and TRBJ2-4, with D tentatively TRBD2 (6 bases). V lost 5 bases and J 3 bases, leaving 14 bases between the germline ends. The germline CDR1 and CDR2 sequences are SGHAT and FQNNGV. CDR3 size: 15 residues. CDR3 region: CASSPVGGVKNIQYF. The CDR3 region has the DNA TGTGCCAGCAGCCCCGTCGGGGGAGTCAAAAACATTCAGTACTTC.

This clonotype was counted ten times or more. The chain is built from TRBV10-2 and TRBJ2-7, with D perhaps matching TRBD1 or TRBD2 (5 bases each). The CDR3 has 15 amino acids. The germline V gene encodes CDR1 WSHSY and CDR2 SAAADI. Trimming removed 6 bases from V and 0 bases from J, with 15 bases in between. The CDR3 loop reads CASSRDPVFSYEQYF. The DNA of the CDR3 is TGCGCCAGCAGCCGGGACCCCGTCTTCTCCTACGAGCAGTACTTC.

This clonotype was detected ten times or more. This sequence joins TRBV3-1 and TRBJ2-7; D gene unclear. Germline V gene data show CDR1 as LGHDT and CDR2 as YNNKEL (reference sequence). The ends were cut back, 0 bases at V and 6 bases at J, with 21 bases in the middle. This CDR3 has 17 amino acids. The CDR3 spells CASSQDRNGAMAGEQYF. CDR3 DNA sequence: TGTGCCAGCAGCCAAGATCGGAACGGAGCCATGGCCGGCGAGCAGTACTTC.

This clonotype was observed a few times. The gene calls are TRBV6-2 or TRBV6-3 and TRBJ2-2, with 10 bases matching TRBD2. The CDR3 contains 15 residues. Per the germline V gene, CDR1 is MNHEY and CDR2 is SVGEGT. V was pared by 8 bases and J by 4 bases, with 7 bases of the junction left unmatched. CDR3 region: CASGVAGGPTGELFF. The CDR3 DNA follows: TGTGCCAGCGGGGTAGCGGGAGGACCCACCGGGGAGCTGTTTTTT.

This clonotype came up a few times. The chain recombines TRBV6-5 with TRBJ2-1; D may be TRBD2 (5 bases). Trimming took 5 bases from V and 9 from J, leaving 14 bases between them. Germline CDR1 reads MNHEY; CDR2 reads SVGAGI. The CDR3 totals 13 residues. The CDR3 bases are TGTGCCAGCAGTACCGCGGGTAGACCTGAGCAGTTCTTC. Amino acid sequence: CASSTAGRPEQFF.

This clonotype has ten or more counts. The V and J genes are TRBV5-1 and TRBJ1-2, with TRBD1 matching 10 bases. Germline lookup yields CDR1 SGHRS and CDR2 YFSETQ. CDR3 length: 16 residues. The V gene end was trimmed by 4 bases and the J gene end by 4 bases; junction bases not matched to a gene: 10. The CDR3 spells CASSPDGQGGGYGYTF. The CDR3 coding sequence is TGCGCCAGCAGCCCCGATGGACAGGGGGGAGGCTATGGCTACACCTTC.

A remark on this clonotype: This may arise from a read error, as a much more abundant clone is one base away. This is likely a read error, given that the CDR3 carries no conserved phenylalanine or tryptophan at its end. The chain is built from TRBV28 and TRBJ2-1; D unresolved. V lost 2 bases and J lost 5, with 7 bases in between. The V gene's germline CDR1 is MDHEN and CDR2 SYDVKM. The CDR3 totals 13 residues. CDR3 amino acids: CASSLVSHNEQFS. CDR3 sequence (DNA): TGTGCCAGCAGTTTAGTCTCTCACAATGAGCAGTTCTCC.

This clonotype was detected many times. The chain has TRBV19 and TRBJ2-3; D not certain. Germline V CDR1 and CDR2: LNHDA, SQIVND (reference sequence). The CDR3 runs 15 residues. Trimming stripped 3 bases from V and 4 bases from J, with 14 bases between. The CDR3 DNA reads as TGTGCCAGTAGTATTCGTTTAGAATCGGCAGATACGCAGTATTTT. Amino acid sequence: CASSIRLESADTQYF.